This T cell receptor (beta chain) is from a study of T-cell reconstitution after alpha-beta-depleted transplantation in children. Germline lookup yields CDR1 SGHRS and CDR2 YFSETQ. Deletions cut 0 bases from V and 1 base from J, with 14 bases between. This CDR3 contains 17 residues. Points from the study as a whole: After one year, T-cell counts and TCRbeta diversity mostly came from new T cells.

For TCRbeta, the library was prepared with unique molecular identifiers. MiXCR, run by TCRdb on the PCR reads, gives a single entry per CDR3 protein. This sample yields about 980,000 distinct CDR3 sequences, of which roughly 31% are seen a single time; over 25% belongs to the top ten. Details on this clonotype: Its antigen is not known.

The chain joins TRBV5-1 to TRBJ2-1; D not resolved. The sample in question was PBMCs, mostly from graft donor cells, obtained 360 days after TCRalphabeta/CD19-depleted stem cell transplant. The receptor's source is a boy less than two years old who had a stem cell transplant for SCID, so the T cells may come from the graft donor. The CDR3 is CASSLAAGAPSYNEQFF. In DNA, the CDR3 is TGCGCCAGCAGCTTGGCCGCTGGCGCCCCATCCTACAATGAGCAGTTCTTC.